This T cell receptor (beta chain) was obtained from a study of molecular identifiers for immune sequencing clone quantification. At the level of the study: Naive CD8 RNA (about 19,000 or 110,000 cells) was divided into five aliquots, with four sequenced.

With regard to this clonotype: Antigen specificity is unknown. The junction and the germline gene differ at one end; a read error may be behind it.

Methods described previously, with TCR primers listed, were used for bulk TCR libraries. Via MiXCR, TCRdb re-called the PCR reads, giving one row per CDR3 protein. The data show around 460,000 distinct CDR3 sequences, less than 30% seen once. The CDR3 spans 15 residues. Germline V CDR1 and CDR2: LNHNV, YYDKDF (reference sequence). Sorting isolated naive CD8 T cells as CD8+CD4-CCR7+CD45RA+ events. Findings and caveats of the study: Clones exceeding 20 RNA copies carried over 97% of effector molecules but under 1% of naive-cell molecules.

Sequenced material: naive CD8+ T cells from blood, with Jurkat cell RNA spiked in. Subset defined: FACS-sorted CD8+CD4-CCR7+CD45RA+ naive T cells. The V and J genes are TRBV15 and TRBJ2-7; the match to TRBD1 covers 8 bases. The source of this sequence is a human donor in good health. Some libraries in this study had Jurkat cell RNA spiked in. The CDR3 sequence is CATGRDRGRTYEQYF. CDR3 nucleotide sequence: TGTGCCACCGGCAGAGACAGGGGTCGCACCTACGAGCAGTACTTC.